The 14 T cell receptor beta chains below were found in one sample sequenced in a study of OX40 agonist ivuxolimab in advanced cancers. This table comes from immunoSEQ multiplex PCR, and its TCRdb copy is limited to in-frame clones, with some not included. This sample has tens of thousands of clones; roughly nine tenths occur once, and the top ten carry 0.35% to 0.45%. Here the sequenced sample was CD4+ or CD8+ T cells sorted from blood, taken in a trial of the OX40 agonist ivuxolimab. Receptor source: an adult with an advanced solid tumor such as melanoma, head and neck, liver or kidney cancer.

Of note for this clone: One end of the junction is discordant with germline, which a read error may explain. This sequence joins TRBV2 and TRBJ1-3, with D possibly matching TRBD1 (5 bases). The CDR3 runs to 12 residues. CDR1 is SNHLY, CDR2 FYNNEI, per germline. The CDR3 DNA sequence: TGTGCCAGCAGAGAAAGGGGACCCTTGGAGCATTTT. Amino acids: CASRERGPLEHF.

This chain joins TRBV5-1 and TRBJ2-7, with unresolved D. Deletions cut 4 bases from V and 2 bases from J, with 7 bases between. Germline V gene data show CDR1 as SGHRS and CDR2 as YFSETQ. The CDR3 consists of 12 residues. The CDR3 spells CASSRPAYEQYF. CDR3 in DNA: TGCGCCAGCAGCCGGCCGGCCTACGAGCAGTACTTC.

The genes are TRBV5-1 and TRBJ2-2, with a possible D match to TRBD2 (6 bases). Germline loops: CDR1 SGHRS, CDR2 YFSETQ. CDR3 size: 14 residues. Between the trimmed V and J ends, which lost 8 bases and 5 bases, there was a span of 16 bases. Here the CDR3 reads CASTGTHLTGELFF. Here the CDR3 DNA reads TGCGCCAGTACCGGGACTCACTTGACCGGGGAGCTGTTTTTT.

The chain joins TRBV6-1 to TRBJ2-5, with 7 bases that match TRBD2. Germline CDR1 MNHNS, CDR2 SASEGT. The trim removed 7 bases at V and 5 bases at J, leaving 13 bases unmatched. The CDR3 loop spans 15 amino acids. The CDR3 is CASTGGTSLRETQYF. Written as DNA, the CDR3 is TGTGCCAGCACCGGGGGGACCTCACTCCGGGAGACCCAGTACTTC.

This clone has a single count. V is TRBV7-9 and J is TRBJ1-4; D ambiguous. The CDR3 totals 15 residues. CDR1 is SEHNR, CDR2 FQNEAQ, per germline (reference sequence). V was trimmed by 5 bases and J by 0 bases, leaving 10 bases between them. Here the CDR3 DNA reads TGTGCCAGCAGCCGCACAGAGACAACTAATGAAAAACTGTTTTTT. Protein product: CASSRTETTNEKLFF.

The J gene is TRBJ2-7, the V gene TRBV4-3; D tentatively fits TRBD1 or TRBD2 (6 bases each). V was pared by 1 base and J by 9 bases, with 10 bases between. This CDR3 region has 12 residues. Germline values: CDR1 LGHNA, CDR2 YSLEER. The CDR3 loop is CASSQGRGAQYF. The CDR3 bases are TGCGCCAGCAGCCAAGGAAGGGGGGCGCAGTACTTC.

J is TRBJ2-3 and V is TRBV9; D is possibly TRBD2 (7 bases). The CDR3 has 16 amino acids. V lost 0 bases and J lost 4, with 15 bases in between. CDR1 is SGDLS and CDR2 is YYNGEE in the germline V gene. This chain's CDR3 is CASSVGLEGGPDTQYF. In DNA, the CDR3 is TGTGCCAGCAGCGTAGGTTTGGAGGGGGGGCCAGATACGCAGTATTTT.

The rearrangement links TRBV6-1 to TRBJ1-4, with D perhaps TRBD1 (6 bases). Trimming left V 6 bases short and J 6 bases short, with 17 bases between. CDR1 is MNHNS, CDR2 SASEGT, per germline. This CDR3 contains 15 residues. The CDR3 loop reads CASSDPGRGHEKLFF. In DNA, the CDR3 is TGTGCCAGCAGCGATCCGGGACGGGGGCATGAAAAACTGTTTTTT.

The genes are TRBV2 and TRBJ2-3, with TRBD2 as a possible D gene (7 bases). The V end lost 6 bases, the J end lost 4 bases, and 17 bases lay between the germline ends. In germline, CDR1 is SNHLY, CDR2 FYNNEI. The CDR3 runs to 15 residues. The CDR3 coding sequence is TGTGCCAGCAGGATTGGGGGAGGGGGGGCAGATACGCAGTATTTT. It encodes CASRIGGGGADTQYF.

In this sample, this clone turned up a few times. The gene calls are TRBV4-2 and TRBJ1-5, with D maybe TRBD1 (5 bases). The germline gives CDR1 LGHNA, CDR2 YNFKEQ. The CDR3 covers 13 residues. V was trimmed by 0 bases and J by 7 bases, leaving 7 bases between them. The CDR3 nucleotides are TGTGCCAGCAGCCAAGAAGCAGGGCAGCCCCAGCATTTT. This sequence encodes CASSQEAGQPQHF.

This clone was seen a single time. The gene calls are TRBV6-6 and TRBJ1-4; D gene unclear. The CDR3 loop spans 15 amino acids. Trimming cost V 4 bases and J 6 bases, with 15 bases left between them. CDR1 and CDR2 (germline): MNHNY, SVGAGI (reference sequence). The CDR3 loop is CASSLTDGIYEKLFF. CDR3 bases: TGTGCCAGCAGTTTAACTGACGGAATATATGAAAAACTGTTTTTT.

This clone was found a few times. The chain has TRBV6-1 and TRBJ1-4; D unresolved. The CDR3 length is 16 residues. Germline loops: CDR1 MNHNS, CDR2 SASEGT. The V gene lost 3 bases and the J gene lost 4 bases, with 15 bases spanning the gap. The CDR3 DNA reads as TGTGCCAGCAGTGAGGCCGGAGGAAGGAGTAATGAAAAACTGTTTTTT. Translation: CASSEAGGRSNEKLFF.

CDR3 nucleotide sequence: TGTGCCAGCAGTTTACCTAGCGGGGCCGGGGAGCTGTTTTTT. It translates to CASSLPSGAGELFF. This rearrangement joins TRBV28 to TRBJ2-2; 9 bases align to TRBD2. The J segment lost 6 bases and the V segment lost 2 bases, leaving 1 base of the junction unmatched. Germline loops: CDR1 MDHEN, CDR2 SYDVKM. This CDR3 is 14 amino acids long. Supplemented by reference TRBV28 and TRBJ2-2, the full variable domain reads DVKVTQSSRYLVKRTGEKVFLECVQDMDHENMFWYRQDPGLGLRLIYFSYDVKMKEKGDIPEGYSVSREKKERFSLILESASTNQTSMYLCASSLPSGAGELFFGEGSRLTVL.

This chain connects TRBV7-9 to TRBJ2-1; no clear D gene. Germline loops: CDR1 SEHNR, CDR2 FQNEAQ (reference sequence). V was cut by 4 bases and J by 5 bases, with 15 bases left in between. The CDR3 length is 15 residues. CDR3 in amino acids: CASSSYKGRDNEQFF. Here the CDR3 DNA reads TGTGCCAGCAGCTCATACAAGGGTAGGGACAATGAGCAGTTCTTC.